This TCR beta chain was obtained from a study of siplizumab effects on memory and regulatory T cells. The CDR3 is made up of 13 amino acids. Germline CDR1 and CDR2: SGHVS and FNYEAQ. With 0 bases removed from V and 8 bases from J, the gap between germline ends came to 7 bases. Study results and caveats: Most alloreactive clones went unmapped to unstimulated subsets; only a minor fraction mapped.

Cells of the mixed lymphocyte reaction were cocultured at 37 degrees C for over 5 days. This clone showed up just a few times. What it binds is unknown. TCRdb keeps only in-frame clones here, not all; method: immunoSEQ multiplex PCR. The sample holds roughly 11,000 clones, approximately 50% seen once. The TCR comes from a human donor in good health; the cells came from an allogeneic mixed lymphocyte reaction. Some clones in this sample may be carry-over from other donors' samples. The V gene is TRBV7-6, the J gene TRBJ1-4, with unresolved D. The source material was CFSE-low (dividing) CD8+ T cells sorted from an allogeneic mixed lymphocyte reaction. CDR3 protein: CASSLARAEKLFF. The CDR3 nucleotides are TGTGCCAGCAGCTTAGCGCGGGCCGAAAAACTGTTTTTT.